One sample yielded the 23 T cell receptor beta chains listed below, sequenced in a study of Ad26.COV2.S vaccination and SARS-CoV-2 variants (dated by TCRdb to the early 2020s). The library was generated by the immunoSEQ multiplex PCR assay. TCRdb limited this immuneACCESS table to in-frame rearrangements with V and J called. A share of clones is missing; checked studies link under half to unresolved V genes, and the rest is unexplained. This sample has some 250,000 clones in its table, and 88% of those were observed once. The ten biggest clones cover about 10% of the sample. The sample's treatment or condition, from its label and the paper: around 19 received Ad26.COV2.S at low or high dose, single or two shots; about 5 received placebo; per-sample allocation not given. Repertoires of vaccine and placebo recipients were sequenced from samples collected on day 63 after the first injection. Specimen: peripheral blood, collected in a trial of Ad26.COV2.S vaccine versus placebo. The receptors come from a person between 18 and 59 years old who received the Ad26.COV2.S COVID-19 vaccine or a placebo.

The chain recombines TRBV10-3 with TRBJ1-4; 7 bases match TRBD1. CDR3 length: 16 residues. Germline lookup yields CDR1 ENHRY and CDR2 SYGVKD. V shed 0 bases and J 5 bases; nucleotides not matched to a gene: 6. This chain's CDR3 is CAISESTGQLNEKLFF. The CDR3 coding sequence is TGTGCCATCAGTGAGTCTACGGGACAGCTAAATGAAAAACTGTTTTTT.

This clone was counted once. V gene TRBV6-5 combines with J gene TRBJ2-7; tentative D call: TRBD1 (6 bases). From germline, CDR1 is MNHEY and CDR2 SVGAGI. The V end was cut by 9 bases, the J end by 0 bases, with 15 bases between. The CDR3 covers 14 residues. CDR3 DNA: TGTGCCAGTCGTACAGGGCCATCCTCCTACGAGCAGTACTTC. Protein sequence: CASRTGPSSYEQYF.

The genes are TRBV20-1 and TRBJ2-7, with TRBD1 as a possible D gene (5 bases). The CDR3 totals 13 residues. V was trimmed by 3 bases and J by 2 bases, leaving 11 bases between them. Germline CDR1 and CDR2: DFQATT and SNEGSKA (reference sequence). CDR3 DNA: TGCAGTGCTAGTAGAGACAGAGCCTACGAGCAGTACTTC. Its translation: CSASRDRAYEQYF.

This chain joins TRBV6-5 and TRBJ2-7; D not resolved. The germline V gene encodes CDR1 MNHEY and CDR2 SVGAGI. Trimming cost V 6 bases and J 5 bases, with 11 bases left between them. The CDR3 has 12 residues. DNA of the CDR3: TGTGCCAGCAGACTTTCAAACCACGAGCAGTACTTC. Protein product: CASRLSNHEQYF.

This clone has a single count. The chain has TRBV15 and TRBJ1-2, with D unclear. The germline V gene encodes CDR1 LNHNV and CDR2 YYDKDF (reference sequence). The CDR3 is 18 amino acids. The germline V and J ends were trimmed by 0 bases and 3 bases, with 20 bases remaining between them. DNA of the CDR3: TGTGCCACCAGCAGAGATCTCGGGGATCTTAAGGGAGACTATGGCTACACCTTC. The encoded protein is CATSRDLGDLKGDYGYTF.

The chain links TRBV28 to TRBJ1-4; TRBD1 matches at 9 bases. The ends lost 2 bases at V and 9 bases at J; junction bases unmatched: 7. Germline V lookup: CDR1 MDHEN, CDR2 SYDVKM. This CDR3 has 15 amino acids. The DNA for the CDR3 is TGTGCCAGCAGTTTACCGGGACAGGGTGCTCAAAAACTGTTTTTT. Amino acid sequence: CASSLPGQGAQKLFF. The complete variable domain, with remaining parts taken from reference TRBV28 and TRBJ1-4, reads DVKVTQSSRYLVKRTGEKVFLECVQDMDHENMFWYRQDPGLGLRLIYFSYDVKMKEKGDIPEGYSVSREKKERFSLILESASTNQTSMYLCASSLPGQGAQKLFFGSGTQLSVL.

The CDR3 DNA is TGTGCCAGCAGTTACTCTCTCGGGGGGAACACTGAAGCTTTCTTT. Protein sequence: CASSYSLGGNTEAFF. V is TRBV6-5 and J is TRBJ1-1; maybe TRBD1 (5 bases). The CDR3 is 15 residues long. Trimming took 0 bases from V and 1 from J, leaving 9 bases between them. Germline CDR1 reads MNHEY; CDR2 reads SVGAGI.

CDR3 bases: TGTGCCAGCAGTTCCCCGCGGAGGACGAAGGAGGGGGAGCTGTTTTTT. Its translation is CASSSPRRTKEGELFF. The V gene is TRBV6-5, the J gene TRBJ2-2; D might be TRBD2 (5 bases). The CDR3 extends over 16 amino acids. CDR1 and CDR2 from the germline V gene are MNHEY and SVGAGI. The ends were cut back, 4 bases at V and 8 bases at J, with 20 bases in the middle.

The chain couples TRBV5-1 to TRBJ2-7; 8 positions agree with TRBD1. Per germline, CDR1 SGHRS and CDR2 YFSETQ. There are 15 residues in the CDR3. Trimming removed 2 bases from V and 2 bases from J; junction bases left unmatched: 6. This CDR3 is CASSFLGGQAYEQYF. CDR3 DNA: TGCGCCAGCAGCTTCCTGGGGGGACAGGCCTACGAGCAGTACTTC.

V usage is TRBV7-8 and J usage is TRBJ2-2; weak D call: TRBD2 (5 bases). Germline loops: CDR1 SGHVS, CDR2 FQNEAQ. The CDR3 totals 17 residues. The V and J ends lost 4 bases and 0 bases respectively, with 15 bases between them. CDR3 sequence: CASSSEGGFANTGELFF. The CDR3 coding sequence is TGTGCCAGCAGCTCTGAGGGTGGCTTTGCGAACACCGGGGAGCTGTTTTTT.

V and J are TRBV29-1 and TRBJ1-3; perhaps TRBD1 as D (6 bases). The germline gives CDR1 SQVTM, CDR2 ANQGSEA. V shed 4 bases and J shed 4 bases, with 8 bases lying between them. This CDR3 spans 12 amino acids. The CDR3 region is CSVATGGNTIYF. CDR3 bases: TGCAGCGTTGCAACAGGGGGAAACACCATATATTTT.

This sequence joins TRBV15 and TRBJ2-1, with D hard to call. Germline CDR1 and CDR2: LNHNV and YYDKDF (reference sequence). The CDR3 length is 14 residues. Trimming removed 5 bases from V and 4 bases from J, with 12 bases in between. The CDR3 reads CATSPEEPYNEQFF. The CDR3 nucleotides read TGTGCCACCAGCCCGGAAGAGCCTTACAATGAGCAGTTCTTC. Full variable domain (missing parts from reference TRBV15 and TRBJ2-1): DAMVIQNPRYQVTQFGKPVTLSCSQTLNHNVMYWYQQKSSQAPKLLFHYYDKDFNNEADTPDNFQSRRPNTSFCFLDIRSPGLGDTAMYLCATSPEEPYNEQFFGPGTRLTVL.

This sequence joins TRBV11-2 and TRBJ1-1; TRBD1 matches at 10 bases. Germline CDR1 reads SGHAT; CDR2 reads FQNNGV. With V trimmed by 6 bases and J by 11 bases, 12 bases remained unmatched. The CDR3 has 14 amino acids. As DNA, the CDR3 is TGTGCCAGCAGTAGAGCCGGGACAGGGGTGTCCGCTTTCTTT. Translating gives CASSRAGTGVSAFF.

This clone was recorded only once. V is TRBV27 and J is TRBJ2-7, with D uncertain. Germline V gene sequence: CDR1 MNHEY, CDR2 SMNVEV (reference sequence). CDR3 length: 11 residues. V lost 3 bases, J lost 5 bases, and 5 bases lay in between. The CDR3 coding sequence is TGTGCCAGCAGTTTTGGGGACGAGCAGTACTTC. Protein: CASSFGDEQYF.

The chain joins TRBV6-2 or TRBV6-3 to TRBJ2-3; D gene uncertain. V lost 0 bases to trimming and J lost 2 bases, with 12 bases between them. CDR3 length: 16 residues. Germline loops: CDR1 MNHEY, CDR2 SVGEGT. The CDR3 protein is CASSYSSTSPTDTQYF. The CDR3 DNA is TGTGCCAGCAGTTACTCGTCGACTTCCCCCACAGATACGCAGTATTTT.

The V and J genes are TRBV7-8 and TRBJ1-2, with a possible D match to TRBD1 (5 bases). Germline V gene lookup returns CDR1 SGHVS and CDR2 FQNEAQ. Deletions cut 8 bases from V and 0 bases from J, with 19 bases between. This CDR3 is 16 amino acids long. Here the CDR3 reads CASAPLFRGPNYGYTF. The CDR3 DNA reads TGTGCCAGCGCACCTCTCTTCCGGGGCCCTAACTATGGCTACACCTTC.

V and J are TRBV6-1 and TRBJ1-2, with D hard to call. The germline V gene encodes CDR1 MNHNS and CDR2 SASEGT. V was trimmed by 3 bases and J by 4 bases, leaving 12 bases between them. CDR3 length: 14 residues. CDR3 DNA sequence: TGTGCCAGCAGTGAGCTAATTGCGGGCTATGGCTACACCTTC. This encodes CASSELIAGYGYTF.

The chain joins TRBV6-2 or TRBV6-3 to TRBJ2-1; 8 positions agree with TRBD2. The length of the CDR3 is 20 residues. Germline CDR1 is MNHEY and CDR2 is SVGEGT. V was pared by 0 bases and J by 2 bases, with 15 bases of the junction left unmatched. Here the CDR3 reads CASSYSRGTTSVVPYNEQFF. As DNA, the CDR3 is TGTGCCAGCAGTTACTCGAGGGGTACGACTAGCGTCGTACCCTACAATGAGCAGTTCTTC.

In this sample, this clone turned up a few times. The chain uses TRBV2 and TRBJ1-2; no reliable D call. The germline gives CDR1 SNHLY, CDR2 FYNNEI. V was clipped by 5 bases and J by 2 bases, with 9 bases between them. The CDR3 is 13 amino acids. CDR3 region: CASSRLLNYGYTF. The CDR3 DNA follows: TGTGCCAGCAGTCGACTGCTGAACTATGGCTACACCTTC.

The rearrangement uses TRBV4-3 and TRBJ2-7; no clear D. Germline lookup yields CDR1 LGHNA and CDR2 YSLEER. The CDR3 extends over 15 amino acids. The V end lost 3 bases, the J end lost 2 bases, and 14 bases lay between the germline ends. CDR3 amino acids: CASSQERQSTYEQYF. DNA of the CDR3: TGCGCCAGCAGCCAGGAGAGGCAGAGCACCTACGAGCAGTACTTC.

The chain recombines TRBV3-1 (or the pseudogene TRBV3-2) with TRBJ2-2, with 8 bases matching TRBD1. The length of the CDR3 is 15 residues. J gave up 7 bases and V 4 bases, and 8 bases lay outside the gene matches. Germline CDR1 and CDR2: LGHDT and YNNKEL (reference sequence). The CDR3 DNA reads TGTGCCAGCAGCCTACGACAGGGGATTCGCGGGGAGCTGTTTTTT. Residues: CASSLRQGIRGELFF.

The chain couples TRBV7-3 to TRBJ1-5; no firm D call. Germline V CDR1 and CDR2: SGHTA, FQGTGA. The CDR3 loop spans 14 amino acids. Deletions cut 5 bases from V and 1 base from J, with 9 bases between. CDR3 protein: CASSLDGSNQPQHF. DNA of the CDR3: TGTGCCAGCAGCCTGGACGGAAGCAATCAGCCCCAGCATTTT.

In this sample, this clone turned up once. The V and J genes are TRBV6-2 or TRBV6-3 and TRBJ2-7, with 9 bases that match TRBD2. V gave up 6 bases and J gave up 1 base; unmatched junction bases: 7. The CDR3 has 15 residues. Germline values: CDR1 MNHEY, CDR2 SVGEGT. CDR3 sequence reads: CASRPSGEGSYEQYF. The DNA for the CDR3 is TGTGCCAGCAGACCTAGCGGGGAGGGGTCCTACGAGCAGTACTTC.